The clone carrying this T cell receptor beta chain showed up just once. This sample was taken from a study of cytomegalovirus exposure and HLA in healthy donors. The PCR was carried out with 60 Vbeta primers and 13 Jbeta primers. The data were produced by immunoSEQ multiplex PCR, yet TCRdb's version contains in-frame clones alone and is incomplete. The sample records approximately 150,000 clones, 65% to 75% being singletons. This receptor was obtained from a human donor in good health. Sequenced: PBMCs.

In DNA, the CDR3 is TGTGCCAGCAGCCGGGACAGGGTAACTATTGAAGCTTTCTTT. Its translation is CASSRDRVTIEAFF. V and J are TRBV6-1 and TRBJ1-1, with 9 bases that match TRBD1. The germline gives CDR1 MNHNS, CDR2 SASEGT. Unmatched junction bases numbered 9, after V lost 6 bases and J lost 7 bases. The CDR3 is 14 residues long.